The source of this T cell receptor beta chain is a study of blood T cells in healthy people across ages. General study points: Shifts in expanded clonotypes may have been confounded by donor CMV status, which was unknown. Roughly linearly, TCR beta diversity per million T cells fell as age increased.

Peripheral blood samples of around 9.3 milliliters were drawn from each donor. Extraction yielded at least 5 micrograms of total RNA per sample. This clonotype was recorded a few times. The antigen is not known. Using a J-beta primer mix together with a sample-barcoded 5' primer, a second PCR was run for roughly 6 to 12 cycles. TCRdb itself ran the 5' RACE reads through MiXCR, one entry per CDR3 protein. This sample has 590,000 or so distinct CDR3 sequences, with about 30% found just once. V dropped 6 bases and J dropped 3 bases, with 11 bases sitting between them. The CDR3 runs to 13 residues. The germline V gene encodes CDR1 MNHNY and CDR2 SVGAGI (reference sequence).

The TCR comes from a woman older than 75 in good health. The sample consisted of blood. J is TRBJ1-1 and V is TRBV6-6, with a tentative D call TRBD1 (5 bases). The CDR3 region is CASSMGRYTEAFF. The CDR3 DNA sequence: TGTGCCAGCAGCATGGGACGGTACACTGAAGCTTTCTTT.